The 14 T cell receptor beta chains in this list originate from one sample, sequenced in a study of identical twins. TCRdb re-analysed the 5' RACE reads in MiXCR, keeping a single row per CDR3 protein. The repertoire holds hundreds of thousands of distinct CDR3 sequences, with around 8.8% as singletons. A further study also used this sample, focusing on yellow fever vaccine responses in identical twins.

Sequencing was carried out using memory (CD45RO+) T cells sorted from blood. Every receptor here comes from a woman aged 18-29 years in good health.

This clonotype has at least ten counts. V usage is TRBV3-1 and J usage is TRBJ1-5; 7 bases agree with TRBD1. V lost 4 bases to trimming and J lost 3 bases; unmatched junction nucleotides: 6. This CDR3 contains 15 residues. Germline CDR1 is LGHDT and CDR2 is YNNKEL (reference sequence). The CDR3 coding sequence is TGTGCCAGCAGCCTGGGACAGAGAAACAATCAGCCCCAGCATTTT. It encodes CASSLGQRNNQPQHF.

The chain links TRBV7-8 to TRBJ2-1, with 11 positions matching TRBD2. CDR1 and CDR2 from the germline V gene are SGHVS and FQNEAQ. After removal of 2 bases from V and 6 bases from J, the junction contained 3 bases not matched to a gene. This CDR3 spans 15 amino acids. CDR3 DNA sequence: TGTGCCAGCAGCTTATTGGGGACTAGCGGCAATGAGCAGTTCTTC. Residues: CASSLLGTSGNEQFF.

The V gene is TRBV20-1, the J gene TRBJ2-6, with 11 bases matching TRBD2. CDR1 is DFQATT, CDR2 SNEGSKA, per germline (reference sequence). Trimming removed 5 bases from V and 0 bases from J; junction bases left unmatched: 9. The CDR3 is 18 residues long. In DNA, the CDR3 is TGCAGTGCTCGAAACCTAGCGGGAGGTTCCTCTGGGGCCAACGTCCTGACTTTC. As protein: CSARNLAGGSSGANVLTF.

J is TRBJ2-7 and V is TRBV11-2, with TRBD2 as a possible D gene (6 bases). The CDR3 has 15 amino acids. Germline CDR1 SGHAT, CDR2 FQNNGV. V was trimmed by 3 bases and J by 6 bases, leaving 18 bases between them. The CDR3 coding sequence is TGTGCCAGCAGCTTCGGGTCGGGACTTACCTCCGAGCAGTACTTC. Protein product: CASSFGSGLTSEQYF.

This clonotype appeared a few times. The chain is built from TRBV6-4 and TRBJ2-3; either TRBD1 or TRBD2 may fit D (5 bases each). Germline V CDR1 and CDR2: MRHNA, SNTAGT. The V end lost 4 bases, the J end lost 2 bases, and 13 bases lay between the germline ends. This CDR3 has 15 amino acids. The CDR3 here is CASSGGTGPTDTQYF. For the CDR3, the DNA is TGTGCCAGCAGTGGGGGGACGGGCCCCACAGATACGCAGTATTTT.

The chain recombines TRBV6-1 with TRBJ1-4; D perhaps matches TRBD1 (5 bases). Germline V gives CDR1 MNHNS, CDR2 SASEGT. The V end was cut by 4 bases, the J end by 8 bases, with 14 bases between. The CDR3 loop spans 14 amino acids. This CDR3 is CASSGDGGTEKLFF. CDR3 nucleotide sequence: TGTGCCAGCAGTGGGGACGGGGGGACGGAAAAACTGTTTTTT.

The chain employs TRBV12-3 or TRBV12-4 and TRBJ2-2; D unclear. With 5 bases removed from V and 4 bases from J, the gap between germline ends came to 14 bases. The CDR3 covers 15 residues. CDR3 protein: CASSRQGIGTGELFF. The CDR3 bases are TGTGCCAGCAGTCGCCAAGGGATCGGCACCGGGGAGCTGTTTTTT.

As for this clonotype: Mismatch with germline at one junction end may stem from a read error. The chain has TRBV7-3 and TRBJ1-3, with no clear D. This CDR3 comprises 13 residues. Germline V gene data show CDR1 as SGHTA and CDR2 as FQGTGA. The CDR3 spells CASSSDPGNTIYF. The CDR3 region has the DNA TGTGCCAGCAGCTCCGACCCTGGGAACACCATATATTTT.

The chain is built from TRBV6-4 and TRBJ2-1, with D perhaps matching TRBD2 (6 bases). V shed 3 bases and J shed 9 bases, with 15 bases lying between them. This CDR3 is 14 amino acids long. Germline CDR1 and CDR2: MRHNA and SNTAGT. The CDR3 protein is CASSEEGGFSEQFF. For the CDR3, the DNA is TGTGCCAGCAGTGAGGAGGGAGGTTTCTCTGAGCAGTTCTTC.

This clonotype was found a few times. The gene calls are TRBV12-3 or TRBV12-4 and TRBJ1-6, with 7 bases identical to TRBD1. This CDR3 spans 14 amino acids. With V trimmed by 5 bases and J by 7 bases, 5 bases remained unmatched. Here the CDR3 DNA reads TGTGCCAGCAGTCTCGGGACAGCCAATTCACCCCTCCACTTT. This translates into CASSLGTANSPLHF.

This clonotype came up a few times. The genes are TRBV11-3 and TRBJ2-1, with D possibly being TRBD2 (5 bases). The CDR3 has 15 residues. V gave up 0 bases and J gave up 7 bases, with 13 bases separating them. Germline V gives CDR1 SGHNT, CDR2 YENEEA. The CDR3 reads CASSLDWAGGNEQFF. In DNA, the CDR3 is TGTGCCAGCAGCTTAGATTGGGCAGGAGGAAATGAGCAGTTCTTC.

This chain links TRBV14 with TRBJ2-1; tentatively, D is TRBD2 (5 bases). Germline values: CDR1 SGHDN, CDR2 FVKESK. This CDR3 is built from 21 residues. Trimming left V 1 base short and J 0 bases short, with 25 bases between. The CDR3: CASSQALRGSGFMNSYNEQFF. For the CDR3, the DNA is TGTGCCAGCAGCCAAGCTTTACGAGGGTCTGGGTTTATGAACTCCTACAATGAGCAGTTCTTC.

This clonotype was seen many times. This chain joins TRBV25-1 and TRBJ2-5, with D possibly TRBD1 on 6 matching bases. This CDR3 spans 11 amino acids. Between the trimmed V and J ends, which lost 4 bases and 8 bases, there was a span of 8 bases. CDR1 and CDR2 (germline): MGHDK, SYGVNS. CDR3 DNA: TGTGCCAGCAGTGTGGACAGCACCCAGTACTTC. Translation gives CASSVDSTQYF.

This clonotype was found a few times. This CDR3 is CASSEGTVSYEQYF. Here the CDR3 DNA reads TGTGCCAGCAGTGAGGGGACAGTCTCCTACGAGCAGTACTTC. The chain uses TRBV25-1 and TRBJ2-7, with TRBD1 matching 7 bases. The junction had 2 bases not matched to a gene; V was cut back by 3 bases and J by 0 bases. The CDR3 runs 14 residues. Germline V CDR1 and CDR2: MGHDK, SYGVNS.